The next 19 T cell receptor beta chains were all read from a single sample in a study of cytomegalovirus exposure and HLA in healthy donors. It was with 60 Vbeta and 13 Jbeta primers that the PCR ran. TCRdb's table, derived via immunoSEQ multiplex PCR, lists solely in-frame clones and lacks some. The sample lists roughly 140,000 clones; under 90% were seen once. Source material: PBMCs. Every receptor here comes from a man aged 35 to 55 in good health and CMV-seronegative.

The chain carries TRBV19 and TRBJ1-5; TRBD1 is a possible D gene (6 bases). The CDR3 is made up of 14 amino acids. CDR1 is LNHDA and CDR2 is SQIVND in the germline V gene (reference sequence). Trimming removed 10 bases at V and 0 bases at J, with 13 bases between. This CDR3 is CAISGQNSNQPQHF. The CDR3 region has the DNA TGTGCCATCTCGGGACAAAATAGCAATCAGCCCCAGCATTTT.

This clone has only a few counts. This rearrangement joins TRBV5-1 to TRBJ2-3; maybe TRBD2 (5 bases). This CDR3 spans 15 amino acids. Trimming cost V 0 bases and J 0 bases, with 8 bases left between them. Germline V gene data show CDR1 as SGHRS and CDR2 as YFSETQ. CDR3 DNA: TGCGCCAGCAGCTTGGCCCGGGGTAGCACAGATACGCAGTATTTT. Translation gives CASSLARGSTDTQYF.

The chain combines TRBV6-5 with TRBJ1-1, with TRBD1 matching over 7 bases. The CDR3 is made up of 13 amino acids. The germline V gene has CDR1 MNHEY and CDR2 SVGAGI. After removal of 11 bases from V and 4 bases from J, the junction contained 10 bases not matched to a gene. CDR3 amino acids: CACKTGTRTEAFF. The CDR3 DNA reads TGTGCCTGCAAGACAGGGACCCGCACTGAAGCTTTCTTT.

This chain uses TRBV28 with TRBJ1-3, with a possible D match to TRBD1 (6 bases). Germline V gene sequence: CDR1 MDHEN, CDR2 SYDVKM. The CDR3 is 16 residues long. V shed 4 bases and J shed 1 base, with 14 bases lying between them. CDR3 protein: CASSSPRGESGNTIYF. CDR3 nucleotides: TGTGCCAGCAGTTCTCCCAGGGGAGAGTCTGGAAACACCATATATTTT.

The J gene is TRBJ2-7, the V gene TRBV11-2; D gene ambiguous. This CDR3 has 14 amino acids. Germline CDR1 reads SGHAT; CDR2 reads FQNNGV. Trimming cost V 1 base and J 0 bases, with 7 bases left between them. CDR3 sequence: CASSLAGSSYEQYF. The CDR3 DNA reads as TGTGCCAGCAGCTTAGCTGGCAGCTCCTACGAGCAGTACTTC.

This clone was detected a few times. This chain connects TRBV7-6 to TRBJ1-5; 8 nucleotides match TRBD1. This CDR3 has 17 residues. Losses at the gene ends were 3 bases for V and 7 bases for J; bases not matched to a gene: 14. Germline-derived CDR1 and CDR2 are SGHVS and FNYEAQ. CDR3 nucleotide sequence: TGTGCCAGCAGCTTTGGGAGTGGACAGGGACTTGGACAGCCCCAGCATTTT. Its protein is CASSFGSGQGLGQPQHF.

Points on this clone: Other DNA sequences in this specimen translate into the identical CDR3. The CDR3 region is CASSLRSDTEAFF. The CDR3 bases are TGTGCCAGCAGTTTAAGAAGCGACACTGAAGCTTTCTTT. The gene calls are TRBV27 and TRBJ1-1; no clear D. CDR1 is MNHEY and CDR2 is SMNVEV in the germline V gene (reference sequence). V lost 2 bases, J lost 3 bases, and 7 bases lay in between. The CDR3 length is 13 residues.

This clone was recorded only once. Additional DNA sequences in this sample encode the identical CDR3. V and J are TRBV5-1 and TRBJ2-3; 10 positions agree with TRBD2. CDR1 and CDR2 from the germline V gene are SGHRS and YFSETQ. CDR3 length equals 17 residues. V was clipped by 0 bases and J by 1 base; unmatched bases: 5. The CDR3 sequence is CASSLAASGGGTDTQYF. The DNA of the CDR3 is TGCGCCAGCAGCTTGGCGGCTAGCGGGGGTGGCACAGATACGCAGTATTTT.

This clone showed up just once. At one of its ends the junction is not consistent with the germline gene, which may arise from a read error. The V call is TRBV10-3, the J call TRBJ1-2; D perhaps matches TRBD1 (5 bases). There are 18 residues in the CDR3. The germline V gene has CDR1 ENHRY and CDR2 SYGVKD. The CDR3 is CAVSESAGLKTLNYGYTF. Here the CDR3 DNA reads TGTGCCGTCAGTGAGTCAGCGGGACTCAAAACCTTAAACTATGGCTACACCTTC.

The CDR3 DNA reads as TGTGCTAGTGGAAAGTTACAGGGCTCTAATTCACCCCTCCACTTT. Residues: CASGKLQGSNSPLHF. This chain uses TRBV12-5 with TRBJ1-6; weak D call: TRBD1 (6 bases). The CDR3 is made up of 15 amino acids. The germline CDR1 and CDR2 sequences are LGHNT and FRNRAP. The germline V and J ends were trimmed by 6 bases and 6 bases, with 15 bases remaining between them.

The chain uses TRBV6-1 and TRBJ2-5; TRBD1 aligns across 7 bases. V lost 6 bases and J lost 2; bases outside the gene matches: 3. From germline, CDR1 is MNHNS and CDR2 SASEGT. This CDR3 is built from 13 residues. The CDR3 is CASSWGQQETQYF. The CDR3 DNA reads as TGTGCCAGCAGCTGGGGACAGCAAGAGACCCAGTACTTC.

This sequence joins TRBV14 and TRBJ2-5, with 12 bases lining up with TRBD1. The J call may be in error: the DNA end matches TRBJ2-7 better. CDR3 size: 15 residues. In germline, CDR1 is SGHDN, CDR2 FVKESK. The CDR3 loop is CASSQLRGQGAEQYF. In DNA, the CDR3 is TGTGCCAGCAGCCAGCTGAGGGGACAGGGGGCCGAGCAGTACTTC.

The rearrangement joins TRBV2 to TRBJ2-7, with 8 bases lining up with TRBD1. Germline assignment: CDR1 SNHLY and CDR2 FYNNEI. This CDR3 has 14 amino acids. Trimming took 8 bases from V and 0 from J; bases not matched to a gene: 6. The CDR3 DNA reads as TGTGCCAGCTCCCGGGACAGGAGCTCCTACGAGCAGTACTTC. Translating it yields CASSRDRSSYEQYF.

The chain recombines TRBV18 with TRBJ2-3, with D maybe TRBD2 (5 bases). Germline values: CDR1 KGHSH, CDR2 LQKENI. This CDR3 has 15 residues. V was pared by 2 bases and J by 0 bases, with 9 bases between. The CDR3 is CASSPTTSSTDTQYF. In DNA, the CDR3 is TGTGCCAGCTCACCAACCACTAGTAGCACAGATACGCAGTATTTT.

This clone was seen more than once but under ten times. The CDR3 DNA follows: TGTGCCAGCACCACCAAGGACAGGGCGAACACTGAAGCTTTCTTT. The encoded protein is CASTTKDRANTEAFF. This chain joins TRBV6-6 and TRBJ1-1; 8 bases agree with TRBD1. Germline V gives CDR1 MNHNY, CDR2 SVGAGI (reference sequence). The CDR3 is made up of 15 amino acids. With 7 bases clipped from V and 1 base from J, the junction kept 8 bases outside the gene matches.

CDR3 sequence: CASSHGRGYEQFF. Written as DNA, the CDR3 is TGTGCCAGCAGTCACGGAAGAGGCTATGAGCAGTTCTTC. The chain joins TRBV6-5 to TRBJ2-1; D remains unclear. The V end lost 5 bases, the J end lost 8 bases, and 13 bases lay between the germline ends. The V gene's germline CDR1 is MNHEY and CDR2 SVGAGI. The CDR3 has 13 amino acids.

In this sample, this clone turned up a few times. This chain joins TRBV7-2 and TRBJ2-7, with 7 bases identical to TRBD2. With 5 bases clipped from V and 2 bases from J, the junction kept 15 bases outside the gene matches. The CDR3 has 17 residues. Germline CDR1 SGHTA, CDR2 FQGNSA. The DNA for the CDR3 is TGTGCCAGCAGCACCGAGCCCTGGAAGGGGAGGGCCTACGAGCAGTACTTC. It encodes CASSTEPWKGRAYEQYF. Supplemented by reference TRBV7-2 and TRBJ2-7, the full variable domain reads GAGVSQSPSNKVTEKGKDVELRCDPISGHTALYWYRQSLGQGLEFLIYFQGNSAPDKSGLPSDRFSAERTGGSVSTLTIQRTQQEDSAVYLCASSTEPWKGRAYEQYFGPGTRLTVT.

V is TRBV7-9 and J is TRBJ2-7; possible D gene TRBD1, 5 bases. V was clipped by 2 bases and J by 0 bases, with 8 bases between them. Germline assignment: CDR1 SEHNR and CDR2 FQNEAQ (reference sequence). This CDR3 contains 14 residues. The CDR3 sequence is CASSLTTDSYEQYF. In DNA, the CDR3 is TGTGCCAGCAGCTTAACGACAGACTCCTACGAGCAGTACTTC.

CDR3 nucleotides: TGTGCCAGCAGCGTAGCCTCGGGACTGATCTACGAGCAGTACTTC. This codes for CASSVASGLIYEQYF. The chain uses TRBV9 and TRBJ2-7; maybe TRBD2 (6 bases). CDR3 length equals 15 residues. The V end was cut by 0 bases, the J end by 3 bases, with 13 bases between. CDR1 and CDR2 (germline): SGDLS, YYNGEE. The variable domain in full, with the rest retrieved from reference TRBV9 and TRBJ2-7, is DSGVTQTPKHLITATGQRVTLRCSPRSGDLSVYWYQQSLDQGLQFLIQYYNGEERAKGNILERFSAQQFPDLHSELNLSSLELGDSALYFCASSVASGLIYEQYFGPGTRLTVT.